The next 32 T cell receptor beta chains were all read from a single sample in a study of control samples from healthy donors and cancer patients. Assay used: immunoSEQ multiplex PCR; TCRdb lists only in-frame clones, some missing. The data hold 99,000 or so clones, with under 90% observed a single time. Sequenced input: blood. The receptors were gathered from a woman between 45 and 60 years old in good health.

The rearrangement links TRBV28 to TRBJ1-5; the D gene is possibly TRBD1 (6 bases). CDR3 length equals 16 residues. V lost 2 bases, J lost 0 bases, and 11 bases lay in between. Germline V gene lookup returns CDR1 MDHEN and CDR2 SYDVKM. In DNA, the CDR3 is TGTGCCAGCAGTTTAGGAGGGGGTCATAGCAATCAGCCCCAGCATTTT. Protein sequence: CASSLGGGHSNQPQHF.

V is TRBV10-3 and J is TRBJ1-2; D might be TRBD1 (6 bases). Trimming took 7 bases from V and 6 from J, leaving 18 bases between them. The CDR3 consists of 14 residues. Looked up from germline, CDR1 is ENHRY and CDR2 is SYGVKD. CDR3 DNA: TGTGCCATCACCGTGGACAGTTTGAACAATGGCTACACCTTC. Amino acids: CAITVDSLNNGYTF.

V usage is TRBV28 and J usage is TRBJ1-2; the match to TRBD1 covers 11 bases. The germline V gene has CDR1 MDHEN and CDR2 SYDVKM. There are 14 residues in the CDR3. J was trimmed by 5 bases and V by 9 bases; bases with no gene match: 8. In nucleotides, the CDR3 is TGTGCCAGTTTTACGGGGACAGGGGGGTATGGCTACACCTTC. This encodes CASFTGTGGYGYTF.

The DNA for the CDR3 is TGTGCCAGCAGTGAGTCGGGAGGCCCCAATCAGCCCCAGCATTTT. It translates to CASSESGGPNQPQHF. The chain joins TRBV9 to TRBJ1-5; no clear D. The CDR3 contains 15 residues. Germline V CDR1 and CDR2: SGDLS, YYNGEE. Trimming pared 5 bases from V and 3 bases from J, leaving 15 bases between.

This rearrangement joins TRBV30 to TRBJ1-1; a possible D gene is TRBD1 (5 bases). Germline V gene sequence: CDR1 GTSNPN, CDR2 SVGIG (reference sequence). There are 14 residues in the CDR3. V gave up 4 bases and J gave up 11 bases, with 23 bases separating them. CDR3: CAWKPGPDGGGAFF. The CDR3, as DNA: TGTGCCTGGAAGCCGGGCCCCGACGGGGGTGGTGCTTTCTTT.

The chain uses TRBV29-1 and TRBJ1-2; D might be TRBD1 (6 bases). The CDR3 is 15 amino acids. Germline V gene data show CDR1 as SQVTM and CDR2 as ANQGSEA. Deletions cut 3 bases from V and 5 bases from J, with 19 bases between. The DNA of the CDR3 is TGCAGCGTTGAGGGGGCAGGTTCGATGTTATATGGCTACACCTTC. As protein: CSVEGAGSMLYGYTF.

This clone was detected only once. The rearrangement links TRBV5-4 to TRBJ2-5; D is possibly TRBD1 or TRBD2 (7 bases each). This CDR3 is built from 14 residues. V lost 4 bases and J 5 bases, leaving 15 bases between the germline ends. From germline, CDR1 is SGHNT and CDR2 YYREEE (reference sequence). CDR3 sequence (DNA): TGTGCCAGCAGCCGACAGGGAGGGGAGGAGACCCAGTACTTC. This gives the protein CASSRQGGEETQYF.

As concerns this clone: Other nucleotide sequences from this sample produce the same CDR3. The chain employs TRBV9 and TRBJ2-1; 7 bases match TRBD2. Germline CDR1 and CDR2: SGDLS and YYNGEE. J lost 4 bases, V lost 0 bases, and 7 bases had no gene match. The CDR3 totals 16 residues. The CDR3 protein is CASSVAGQRGYNEQFF. For the CDR3, the DNA is TGTGCCAGCAGCGTAGCTGGCCAGCGGGGTTACAATGAGCAGTTCTTC.

V gene TRBV6-5 combines with J gene TRBJ2-3; perhaps TRBD2 as D (5 bases). The CDR3 totals 15 residues. Between the trimmed V and J ends, which lost 2 bases and 0 bases, there was a span of 9 bases. Looked up from germline, CDR1 is MNHEY and CDR2 is SVGAGI. CDR3 protein: CASSYLRASTDTQYF. The CDR3 bases are TGTGCCAGCAGTTACCTGAGGGCCAGCACAGATACGCAGTATTTT.

The chain is built from TRBV15 and TRBJ1-5, with D possibly TRBD1 on 5 matching bases. Trimming removed 2 bases from V and 4 bases from J, with 12 bases in between. The CDR3 totals 15 residues. The germline V gene encodes CDR1 LNHNV and CDR2 YYDKDF (reference sequence). CDR3 DNA sequence: TGTGCCACCAGCAGACTTGGGGGGGATAATCAGCCCCAGCATTTT. Protein product: CATSRLGGDNQPQHF.

The chain links TRBV5-1 to TRBJ2-5, with 8 bases that match TRBD2. From germline, CDR1 is SGHRS and CDR2 YFSETQ. The trim removed 5 bases at V and 5 bases at J, leaving 8 bases unmatched. The CDR3 is made up of 14 amino acids. CDR3 loop: CASRLGGAWETQYF. The CDR3 DNA follows: TGCGCCAGCAGACTCGGGGGGGCCTGGGAGACCCAGTACTTC.

DNA of the CDR3: TGTGCCAGCAGCTCCAGCGGGGGGGCCTCCTACAATGAGCAGTTCTTC. Its protein product is CASSSSGGASYNEQFF. The chain carries TRBV7-2 and TRBJ2-1, with 10 bases that match TRBD2. CDR1 and CDR2 (germline): SGHTA, FQGNSA. Losses at the gene ends were 4 bases for V and 0 bases for J; bases not matched to a gene: 3. The length of the CDR3 is 16 residues. Full variable domain (remainder filled in from reference TRBV7-2 and TRBJ2-1): GAGVSQSPSNKVTEKGKDVELRCDPISGHTALYWYRQSLGQGLEFLIYFQGNSAPDKSGLPSDRFSAERTGGSVSTLTIQRTQQEDSAVYLCASSSSGGASYNEQFFGPGTRLTVL.

V and J are TRBV4-1 and TRBJ2-1, with a tentative D call TRBD2 (6 bases). The CDR3 runs 14 residues. Germline V gene sequence: CDR1 MGHRA, CDR2 YSYEKL. Trimming took off 7 bases at V and 4 bases at J, with 14 bases between the two ends. The CDR3 loop is CASKQAGRYNEQFF. DNA for the CDR3: TGCGCCAGCAAACAAGCGGGTCGGTACAATGAGCAGTTCTTC.

The chain links TRBV6-4 to TRBJ1-1, with D perhaps matching TRBD1 (5 bases). The CDR3 runs to 13 residues. The germline V gene has CDR1 MRHNA and CDR2 SNTAGT. Trimming took off 3 bases at V and 4 bases at J, with 9 bases between the two ends. The CDR3 sequence: CASSEAGGTEAFF. The CDR3 coding sequence is TGTGCCAGCAGTGAGGCTGGGGGCACTGAAGCTTTCTTT.

This rearrangement joins TRBV11-3 to TRBJ2-1; the D is unclear. The germline V and J ends were trimmed by 5 bases and 2 bases, with 7 bases remaining between them. This CDR3 is 13 amino acids long. The germline gives CDR1 SGHNT, CDR2 YENEEA. The CDR3 nucleotides are TGTGCCAGCAGCGATCGGGCCTACAATGAGCAGTTCTTC. It is translated as CASSDRAYNEQFF. The variable domain in full, completed from reference TRBV11-3 and TRBJ2-1, reads EAGVVQSPRYKIIEKKQPVAFWCNPISGHNTLYWYLQNLGQGPELLIRYENEEAVDDSQLPKDRFSAERLKGVDSTLKIQPAELGDSAVYLCASSDRAYNEQFFGPGTRLTVL.

The chain carries TRBV12-3 or TRBV12-4 and TRBJ1-4; D is possibly TRBD1 (5 bases). The CDR3 contains 13 residues. V was clipped by 2 bases and J by 7 bases, with 8 bases between them. The CDR3 loop is CASSLIGGEKLFF. The CDR3 DNA reads TGTGCCAGCAGTTTAATTGGGGGTGAAAAACTGTTTTTT.

This chain connects TRBV7-2 to TRBJ2-3, with D unclear. Germline V gene sequence: CDR1 SGHTA, CDR2 FQGNSA. Between the trimmed V and J ends, which lost 5 bases and 2 bases, there was a span of 11 bases. This CDR3 contains 14 residues. The CDR3 here is CASSQSRFTDTQYF. The CDR3 region has the DNA TGTGCCAGCAGCCAGAGCCGCTTCACAGATACGCAGTATTTT.

In regard to this clone: The same CDR3 arises from other DNA sequences in this sample as well. This chain joins TRBV25-1 and TRBJ2-5; unclear D gene. V lost 4 bases, J lost 0 bases, and 6 bases lay in between. The CDR3 totals 13 residues. Looked up from germline, CDR1 is MGHDK and CDR2 is SYGVNS. The CDR3 here is CASSVQDQETQYF. CDR3 DNA sequence: TGTGCCAGCAGTGTGCAGGACCAAGAGACCCAGTACTTC.

The chain has TRBV5-4 and TRBJ2-2; D may match TRBD1 or TRBD2 (7 bases each). From germline, CDR1 is SGHNT and CDR2 YYREEE (reference sequence). The CDR3 is 15 amino acids. Deletions cut 4 bases from V and 7 bases from J, with 17 bases between. CDR3 region: CASSPTQGGIGELFF. The CDR3 DNA reads TGTGCCAGCAGCCCCACCCAGGGGGGGATCGGGGAGCTGTTTTTT.

The chain links TRBV6-5 to TRBJ2-1; weak D call: TRBD1 (5 bases). V was trimmed by 5 bases and J by 9 bases, leaving 14 bases between them. Germline loops: CDR1 MNHEY, CDR2 SVGAGI. The CDR3 extends over 13 amino acids. CDR3 sequence reads: CASSITLRGEQFF. The DNA of the CDR3 is TGTGCCAGCAGTATCACCCTAAGGGGTGAGCAGTTCTTC.

In its sample, this clone was seen once. The chain combines TRBV11-2 with TRBJ2-1, with 7 bases lining up with TRBD2. This CDR3 has 12 residues. The germline CDR1 and CDR2 sequences are SGHAT and FQNNGV. Trimming took 5 bases from V and 10 from J; bases not matched to a gene: 5. CDR3 in amino acids: CASSPTSAEQFF. The CDR3 nucleotides are TGTGCCAGCAGCCCCACTAGCGCGGAGCAGTTCTTC.

The chain uses TRBV6-5 and TRBJ1-1; possible D gene TRBD1, 6 bases. The CDR3 runs to 13 residues. Per germline, CDR1 MNHEY and CDR2 SVGAGI. Trimming removed 4 bases at V and 3 bases at J, with 9 bases between. DNA of the CDR3: TGTGCCAGCAGTTTTTCAGGGGACACTGAAGCTTTCTTT. This codes for CASSFSGDTEAFF.

With respect to this clone: At the DNA level, this CDR3 is encoded by other sequences in the same sample as well. The V and J genes are TRBV12-3 or TRBV12-4 and TRBJ2-2, with D tentatively TRBD1 (6 bases). V lost 6 bases, J lost 7 bases, and 12 bases lay in between. This CDR3 has 13 residues. This CDR3 reads CASSPVRGGELFF. DNA of the CDR3: TGTGCCAGCAGCCCGGTCAGGGGCGGGGAGCTGTTTTTT.

The rearrangement links TRBV11-3 to TRBJ2-5, with D perhaps TRBD1 or TRBD2 (5 bases each). V was cut by 5 bases and J by 2 bases, with 15 bases left in between. The CDR3 totals 15 residues. CDR1 and CDR2 from the germline V gene are SGHNT and YENEEA. This CDR3 reads CASSLSGTEQETQYF. In DNA, the CDR3 is TGTGCCAGCAGCCTATCCGGGACGGAGCAAGAGACCCAGTACTTC.

J is TRBJ2-3 and V is TRBV7-9, with a weak D call TRBD1 (6 bases). The CDR3 has 15 amino acids. CDR1 SEHNR and CDR2 FQNEAQ come from the germline V gene (reference sequence). Trimming pared 2 bases from V and 0 bases from J, leaving 9 bases between. CDR3 region: CASSLSQGSTDTQYF. DNA of the CDR3: TGTGCCAGCAGCTTATCACAGGGAAGCACAGATACGCAGTATTTT.

The genes are TRBV5-6 and TRBJ1-6; the match to TRBD1 covers 8 bases. Germline CDR1 is SGHDT and CDR2 is YYEEEE. The CDR3 sequence is 15 residues long. V gave up 4 bases and J gave up 5 bases; unmatched junction bases: 5. DNA of the CDR3: TGTGCCAGCAGCCCCGTGGGACAGGATAATTCACCCCTCCACTTT. This encodes CASSPVGQDNSPLHF.

The chain combines TRBV12-3 or TRBV12-4 with TRBJ1-2, with 7 bases identical to TRBD1. The CDR3 sequence is 13 residues long. With V trimmed by 7 bases and J by 2 bases, 4 bases remained unmatched. The DNA of the CDR3 is TGTGCCAGCACCACGACAGGGAACTATGGCTACACCTTC. This encodes CASTTTGNYGYTF.

This clone was counted a single time. The rearrangement uses TRBV5-8 and TRBJ1-2; D not certain. Germline CDR1 SGHTS, CDR2 YDEGEE. The CDR3 totals 13 residues. The ends were cut back, 6 bases at V and 4 bases at J, with 13 bases in the middle. CDR3 DNA sequence: TGTGCCAGCACACTATTGAACAGCTATGGCTACACCTTC. Protein: CASTLLNSYGYTF.

This clone came up a few times. The rearrangement joins TRBV4-3 to TRBJ1-5; TRBD1 might be the D (5 bases). Trimming cost V 2 bases and J 4 bases, with 12 bases left between them. CDR3 length equals 15 residues. Germline V CDR1 and CDR2: LGHNA, YSLEER. CDR3 region: CASSQRPGANQPQHF. CDR3 nucleotides: TGCGCCAGCAGCCAACGACCCGGGGCTAATCAGCCCCAGCATTTT.

This clone has only one observation. J is TRBJ2-7 and V is TRBV2; no definite D call. Germline assignment: CDR1 SNHLY and CDR2 FYNNEI. The length of the CDR3 is 11 residues. CDR3 loop: CAQRVLYEQYF. The CDR3 coding sequence is TGTGCACAACGGGTGCTATACGAGCAGTACTTC.

The V call is TRBV3-1 (or the pseudogene TRBV3-2), the J call TRBJ2-7, with TRBD1 matching 9 bases. The CDR3 covers 15 residues. Germline CDR1 LGHDT, CDR2 YNNKEL (reference sequence). The trim removed 4 bases at V and 0 bases at J, leaving 4 bases unmatched. The CDR3 bases are TGTGCCAGCAGCCCGCGGGACAGGGCCTCCTACGAGCAGTACTTC. This sequence encodes CASSPRDRASYEQYF.

The chain combines TRBV19 with TRBJ2-7, with 11 bases that match TRBD1. V was clipped by 4 bases and J by 2 bases; unmatched bases: 4. CDR1 LNHDA and CDR2 SQIVND come from the germline V gene (reference sequence). This CDR3 contains 15 residues. The CDR3 DNA reads TGTGCCAGTAGTACCTGGGACAGGGGGACCTACGAGCAGTACTTC. It yields the protein CASSTWDRGTYEQYF. Full variable domain (remainder filled in from reference TRBV19 and TRBJ2-7): DGGITQSPKYLFRKEGQNVTLSCEQNLNHDAMYWYRQDPGQGLRLIYYSQIVNDFQKGDIAEGYSVSREKKESFPLTVTSAQKNPTAFYLCASSTWDRGTYEQYFGPGTRLTVT.